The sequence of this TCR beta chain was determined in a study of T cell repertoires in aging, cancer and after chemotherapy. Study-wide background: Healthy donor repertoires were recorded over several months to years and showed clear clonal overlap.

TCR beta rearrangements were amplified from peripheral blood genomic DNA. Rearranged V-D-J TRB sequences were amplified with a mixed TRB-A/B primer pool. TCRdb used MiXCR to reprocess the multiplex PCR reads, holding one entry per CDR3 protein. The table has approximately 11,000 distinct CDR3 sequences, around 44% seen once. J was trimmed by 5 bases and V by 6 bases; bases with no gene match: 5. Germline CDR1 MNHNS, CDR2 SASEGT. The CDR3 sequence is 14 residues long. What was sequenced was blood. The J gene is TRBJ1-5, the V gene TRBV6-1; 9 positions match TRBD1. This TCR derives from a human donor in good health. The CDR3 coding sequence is TGTGCCAGCAGGACTACAGGGGGCGATCAGCCCCAGCATTTT. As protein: CASRTTGGDQPQHF.